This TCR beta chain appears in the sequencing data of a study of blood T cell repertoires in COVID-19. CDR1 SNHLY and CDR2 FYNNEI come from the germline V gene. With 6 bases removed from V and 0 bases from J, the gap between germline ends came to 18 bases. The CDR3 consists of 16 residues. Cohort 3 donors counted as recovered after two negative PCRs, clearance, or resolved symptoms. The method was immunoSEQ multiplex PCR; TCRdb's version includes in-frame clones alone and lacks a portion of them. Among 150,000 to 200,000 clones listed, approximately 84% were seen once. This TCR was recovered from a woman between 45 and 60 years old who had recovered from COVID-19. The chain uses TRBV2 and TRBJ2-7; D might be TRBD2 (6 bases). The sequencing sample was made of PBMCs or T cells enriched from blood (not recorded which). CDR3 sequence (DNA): TGTGCCAGCAGCCGTTTAAGCGCGGGGAGCTCCTACGAGCAGTACTTC. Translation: CASSRLSAGSSYEQYF.